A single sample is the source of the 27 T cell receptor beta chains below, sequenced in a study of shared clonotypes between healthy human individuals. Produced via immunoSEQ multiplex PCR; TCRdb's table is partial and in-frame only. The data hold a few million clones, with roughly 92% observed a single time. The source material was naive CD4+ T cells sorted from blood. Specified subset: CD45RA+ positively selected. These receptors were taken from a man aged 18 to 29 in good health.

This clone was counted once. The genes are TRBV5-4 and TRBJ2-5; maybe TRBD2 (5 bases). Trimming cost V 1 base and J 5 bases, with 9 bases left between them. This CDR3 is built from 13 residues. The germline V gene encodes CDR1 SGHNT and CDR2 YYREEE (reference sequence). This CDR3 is CASSLLAMETQYF. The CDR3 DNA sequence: TGTGCCAGCAGCTTGCTAGCTATGGAGACCCAGTACTTC.

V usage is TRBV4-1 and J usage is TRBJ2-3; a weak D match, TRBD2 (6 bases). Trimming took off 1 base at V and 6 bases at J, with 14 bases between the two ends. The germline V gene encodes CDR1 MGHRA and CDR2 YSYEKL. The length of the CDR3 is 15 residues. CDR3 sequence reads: CASSQVGVRGDTQYF. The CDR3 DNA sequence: TGCGCCAGCAGCCAAGTCGGTGTACGGGGGGATACGCAGTATTTT.

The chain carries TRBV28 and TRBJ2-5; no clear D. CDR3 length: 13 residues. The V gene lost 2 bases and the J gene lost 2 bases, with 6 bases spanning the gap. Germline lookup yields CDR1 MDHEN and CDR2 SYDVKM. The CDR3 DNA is TGTGCCAGCAGTTTACCAGTTCAAGAGACCCAGTACTTC. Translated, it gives CASSLPVQETQYF.

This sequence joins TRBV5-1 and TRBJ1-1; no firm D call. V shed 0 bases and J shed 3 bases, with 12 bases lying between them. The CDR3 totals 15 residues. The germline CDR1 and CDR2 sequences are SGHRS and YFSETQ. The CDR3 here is CASSLGLSGYTEAFF. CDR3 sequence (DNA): TGCGCCAGCAGCTTGGGTCTAAGTGGGTACACTGAAGCTTTCTTT.

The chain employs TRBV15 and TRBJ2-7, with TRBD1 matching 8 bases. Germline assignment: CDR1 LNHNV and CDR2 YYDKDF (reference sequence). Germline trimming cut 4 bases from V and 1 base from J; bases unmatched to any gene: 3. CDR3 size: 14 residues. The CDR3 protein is CATSKDRESYEQYF. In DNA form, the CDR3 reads TGTGCCACCAGCAAGGACAGGGAGTCCTACGAGCAGTACTTC.

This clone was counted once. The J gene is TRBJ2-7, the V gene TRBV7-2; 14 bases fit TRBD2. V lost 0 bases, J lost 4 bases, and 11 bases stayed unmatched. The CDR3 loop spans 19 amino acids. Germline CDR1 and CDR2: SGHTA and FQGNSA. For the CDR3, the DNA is TGTGCCAGCAGCTTAGCGGGACAGGGGACTAGCGGGAGTAGTTACGAGCAGTACTTC. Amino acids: CASSLAGQGTSGSSYEQYF.

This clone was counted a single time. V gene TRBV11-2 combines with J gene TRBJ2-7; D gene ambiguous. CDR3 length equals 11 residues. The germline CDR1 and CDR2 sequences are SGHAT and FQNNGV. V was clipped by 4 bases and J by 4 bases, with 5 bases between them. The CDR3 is CASSYGYEQYF. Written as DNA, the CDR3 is TGTGCCAGCAGCTACGGGTACGAGCAGTACTTC. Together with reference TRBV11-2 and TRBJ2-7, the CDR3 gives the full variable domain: EAGVAQSPRYKIIEKRQSVAFWCNPISGHATLYWYQQILGQGPKLLIQFQNNGVVDDSQLPKDRFSAERLKGVDSTLKIQPAKLEDSAVYLCASSYGYEQYFGPGTRLTVT.

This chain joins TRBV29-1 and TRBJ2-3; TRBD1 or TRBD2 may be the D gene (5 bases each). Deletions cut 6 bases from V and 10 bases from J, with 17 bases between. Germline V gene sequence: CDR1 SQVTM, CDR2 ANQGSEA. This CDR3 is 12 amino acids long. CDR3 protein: CSVGDLHRSQYF. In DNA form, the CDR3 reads TGCAGCGTCGGGGACCTCCACAGATCGCAGTATTTT.

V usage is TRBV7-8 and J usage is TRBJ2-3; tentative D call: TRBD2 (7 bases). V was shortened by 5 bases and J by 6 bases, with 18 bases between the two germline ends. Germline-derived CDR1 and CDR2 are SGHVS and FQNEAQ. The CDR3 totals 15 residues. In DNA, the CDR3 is TGTGCCAGCAGCCCCGTGGGGGGGCCCTTCGATACGCAGTATTTT. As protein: CASSPVGGPFDTQYF.

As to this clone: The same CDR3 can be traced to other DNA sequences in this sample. CDR3 sequence: CASSRLGYEQYF. CDR3 DNA: TGCGCCAGCAGCCGACTAGGCTACGAGCAGTACTTC. The rearrangement joins TRBV5-1 to TRBJ2-7, with D perhaps matching TRBD2 (6 bases). The CDR3 loop spans 12 amino acids. Per the germline V gene, CDR1 is SGHRS and CDR2 is YFSETQ. Trimming shortened V by 4 bases and J by 3 bases, and 8 bases separated the two germline ends.

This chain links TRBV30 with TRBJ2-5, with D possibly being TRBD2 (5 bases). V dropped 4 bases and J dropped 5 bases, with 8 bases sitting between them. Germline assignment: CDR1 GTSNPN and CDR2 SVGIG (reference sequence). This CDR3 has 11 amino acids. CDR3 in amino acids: CAWKRGETQYF. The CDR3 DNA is TGTGCCTGGAAACGAGGGGAGACCCAGTACTTC. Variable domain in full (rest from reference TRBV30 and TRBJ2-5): SQTIHQWPATLVQPVGSPLSLECTVEGTSNPNLYWYRQAAGRGLQLLFYSVGIGQISSEVPQNLSASRPQDRQFILSSKKLLLSDSGFYLCAWKRGETQYFGPGTRLLVL.

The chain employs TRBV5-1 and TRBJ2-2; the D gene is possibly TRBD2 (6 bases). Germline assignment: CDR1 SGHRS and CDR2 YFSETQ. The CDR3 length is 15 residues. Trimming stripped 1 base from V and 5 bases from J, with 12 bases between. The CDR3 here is CASSLWDFQTGELFF. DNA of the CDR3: TGCGCCAGCAGCTTGTGGGACTTCCAGACCGGGGAGCTGTTTTTT.

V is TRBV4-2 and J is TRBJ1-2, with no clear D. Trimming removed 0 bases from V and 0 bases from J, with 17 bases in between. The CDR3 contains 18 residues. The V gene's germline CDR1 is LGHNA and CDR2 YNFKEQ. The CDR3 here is CASSQDGDVWAPNYGYTF. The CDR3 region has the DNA TGTGCCAGCAGCCAAGATGGAGACGTCTGGGCCCCTAACTATGGCTACACCTTC.

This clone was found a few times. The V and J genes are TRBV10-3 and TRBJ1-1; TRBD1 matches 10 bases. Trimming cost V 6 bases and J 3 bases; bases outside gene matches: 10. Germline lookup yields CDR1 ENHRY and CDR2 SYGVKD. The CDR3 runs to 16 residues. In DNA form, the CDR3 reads TGTGCCATCAGCCCGGGACAGGGGATCGGGGACACTGAAGCTTTCTTT. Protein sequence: CAISPGQGIGDTEAFF.

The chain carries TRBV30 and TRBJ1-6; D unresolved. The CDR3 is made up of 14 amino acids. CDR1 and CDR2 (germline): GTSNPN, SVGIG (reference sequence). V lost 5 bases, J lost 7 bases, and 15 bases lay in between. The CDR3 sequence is CAWQDRPRNSPLHF. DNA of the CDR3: TGTGCCTGGCAGGACCGCCCACGGAATTCACCCCTCCACTTT.

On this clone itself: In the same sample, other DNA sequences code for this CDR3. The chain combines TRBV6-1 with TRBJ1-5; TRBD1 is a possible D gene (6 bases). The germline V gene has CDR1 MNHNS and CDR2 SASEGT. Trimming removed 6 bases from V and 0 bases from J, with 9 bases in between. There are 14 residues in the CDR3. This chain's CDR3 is CASRDSYSNQPQHF. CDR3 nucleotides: TGTGCCAGCAGGGACAGCTATAGCAATCAGCCCCAGCATTTT.

The CDR3 region is CASSLEATQETQYF. Written as DNA, the CDR3 is TGTGCCAGCAGCTTGGAGGCTACACAAGAGACCCAGTACTTC. V gene TRBV5-4 combines with J gene TRBJ2-5; D remains ambiguous. From germline, CDR1 is SGHNT and CDR2 YYREEE (reference sequence). Trimming stripped 0 bases from V and 2 bases from J, with 8 bases between. The length of the CDR3 is 14 residues.

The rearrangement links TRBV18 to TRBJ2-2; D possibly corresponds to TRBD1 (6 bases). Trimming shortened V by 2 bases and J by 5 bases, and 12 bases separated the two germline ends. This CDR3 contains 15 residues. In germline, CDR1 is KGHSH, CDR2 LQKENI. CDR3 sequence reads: CASSPGGVRTGELFF. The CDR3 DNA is TGTGCCAGCTCACCAGGGGGCGTACGGACCGGGGAGCTGTTTTTT.

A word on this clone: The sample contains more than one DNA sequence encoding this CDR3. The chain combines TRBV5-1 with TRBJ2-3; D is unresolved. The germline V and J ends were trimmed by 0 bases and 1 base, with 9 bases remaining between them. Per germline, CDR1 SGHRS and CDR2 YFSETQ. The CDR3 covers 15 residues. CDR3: CASSLVGDGTDTQYF. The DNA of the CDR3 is TGCGCCAGCAGCTTGGTTGGGGATGGCACAGATACGCAGTATTTT.

In DNA, the CDR3 is TGTGCCAGCAGCTTAACAGGGGAAGATTCACCCCTCCACTTT. Translation gives CASSLTGEDSPLHF. This chain links TRBV7-2 with TRBJ1-6; 7 nucleotides align to TRBD1. Germline V gene lookup returns CDR1 SGHTA and CDR2 FQGNSA. CDR3 length: 14 residues. V was pared by 2 bases and J by 8 bases, with 3 bases of the junction left unmatched.

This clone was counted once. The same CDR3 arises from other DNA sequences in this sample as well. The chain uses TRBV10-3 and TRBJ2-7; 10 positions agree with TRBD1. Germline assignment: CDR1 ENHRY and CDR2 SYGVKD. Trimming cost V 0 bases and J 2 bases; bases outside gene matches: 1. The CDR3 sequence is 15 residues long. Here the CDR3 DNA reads TGTGCCATCAGTGAGTCGGGGACAGGGGCCTACGAGCAGTACTTC. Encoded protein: CAISESGTGAYEQYF.

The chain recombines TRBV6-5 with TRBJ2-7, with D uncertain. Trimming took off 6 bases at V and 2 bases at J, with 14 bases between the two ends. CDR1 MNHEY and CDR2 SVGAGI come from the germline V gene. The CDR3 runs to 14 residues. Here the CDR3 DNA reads TGTGCCAGCAGGGGTGGCGGAAGTACCTACGAGCAGTACTTC. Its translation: CASRGGGSTYEQYF.

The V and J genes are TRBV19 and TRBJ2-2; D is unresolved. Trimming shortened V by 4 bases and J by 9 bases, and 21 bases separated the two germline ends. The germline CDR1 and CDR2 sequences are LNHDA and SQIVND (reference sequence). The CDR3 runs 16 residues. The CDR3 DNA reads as TGTGCCAGTAGTACCCCCGATGGGGAATTCGGCCGGGAGCTGTTTTTT. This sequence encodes CASSTPDGEFGRELFF.

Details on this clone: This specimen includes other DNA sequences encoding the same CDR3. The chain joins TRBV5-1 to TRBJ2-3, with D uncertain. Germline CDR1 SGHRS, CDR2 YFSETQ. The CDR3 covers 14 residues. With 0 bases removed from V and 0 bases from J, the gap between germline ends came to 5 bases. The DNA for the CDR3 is TGCGCCAGCAGCTTGGGGGTTAGCACAGATACGCAGTATTTT. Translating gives CASSLGVSTDTQYF. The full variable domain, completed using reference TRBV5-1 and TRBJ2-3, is KAGVTQTPRYLIKTRGQQVTLSCSPISGHRSVSWYQQTPGQGLQFLFEYFSETQRNKGNFPGRFSGRQFSNSRSEMNVSTLELGDSALYLCASSLGVSTDTQYFGPGTRLTVL.

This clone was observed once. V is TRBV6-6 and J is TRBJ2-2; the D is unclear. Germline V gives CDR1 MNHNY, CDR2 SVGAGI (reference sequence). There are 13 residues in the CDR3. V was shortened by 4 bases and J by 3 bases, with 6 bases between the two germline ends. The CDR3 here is CASSWTYTGELFF. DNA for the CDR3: TGTGCCAGCAGTTGGACCTACACCGGGGAGCTGTTTTTT.

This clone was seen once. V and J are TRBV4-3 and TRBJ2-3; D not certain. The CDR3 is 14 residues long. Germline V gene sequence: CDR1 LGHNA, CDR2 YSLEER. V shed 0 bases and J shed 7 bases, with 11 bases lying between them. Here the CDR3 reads CASSQDGLGHTQYF. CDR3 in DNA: TGCGCCAGCAGCCAAGATGGCCTCGGCCATACGCAGTATTTT.

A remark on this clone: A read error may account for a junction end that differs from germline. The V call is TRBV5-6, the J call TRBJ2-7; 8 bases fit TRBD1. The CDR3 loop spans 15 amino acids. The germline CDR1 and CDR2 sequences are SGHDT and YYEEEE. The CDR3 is CASSFGDRSPFEPYF. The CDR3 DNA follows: TGTGCCAGCAGCTTTGGGGACAGGTCCCCTTTCGAGCCGTACTTC.